This note documents a single TCR beta chain sequence. The sample originates from a study of blood T cell repertoires in COVID-19. Study background: Samples came from the United States, Italy and Spain, spanning acute and convalescent COVID-19. Sample material is recorded as cDNA or gDNA derived from T cells, B-cell-depleted T cells, or PBMCs.

Per the original data handling: Reference gene primer amplification yielded estimated nucleated cell counts. Repertoires were generated with immunoSEQ multiplex PCR, while TCRdb's copy carries only in-frame clones and drops some. V and J calls and clone size follow that table, whereas D and trimming were derived from the DNA. The sample yields roughly 200,000 clones, 82% seen once. Sequencing was performed on peripheral blood. The clonotype comes from a woman between 55 and 75 years old with COVID-19, enrolled during active disease.

The CDR3 spells CASSIRTGIFETQYF. DNA for the CDR3: TGTGCCAGCAGCATCCGGACGGGGATTTTCGAGACCCAGTACTTC. The V gene is TRBV7-8, the J gene TRBJ2-5; D possibly corresponds to TRBD2 (5 bases). V gave up 5 bases and J gave up 5 bases, with 18 bases separating them. The CDR3 sequence is 15 residues long. CDR1 and CDR2 (germline): SGHVS, FQNEAQ.